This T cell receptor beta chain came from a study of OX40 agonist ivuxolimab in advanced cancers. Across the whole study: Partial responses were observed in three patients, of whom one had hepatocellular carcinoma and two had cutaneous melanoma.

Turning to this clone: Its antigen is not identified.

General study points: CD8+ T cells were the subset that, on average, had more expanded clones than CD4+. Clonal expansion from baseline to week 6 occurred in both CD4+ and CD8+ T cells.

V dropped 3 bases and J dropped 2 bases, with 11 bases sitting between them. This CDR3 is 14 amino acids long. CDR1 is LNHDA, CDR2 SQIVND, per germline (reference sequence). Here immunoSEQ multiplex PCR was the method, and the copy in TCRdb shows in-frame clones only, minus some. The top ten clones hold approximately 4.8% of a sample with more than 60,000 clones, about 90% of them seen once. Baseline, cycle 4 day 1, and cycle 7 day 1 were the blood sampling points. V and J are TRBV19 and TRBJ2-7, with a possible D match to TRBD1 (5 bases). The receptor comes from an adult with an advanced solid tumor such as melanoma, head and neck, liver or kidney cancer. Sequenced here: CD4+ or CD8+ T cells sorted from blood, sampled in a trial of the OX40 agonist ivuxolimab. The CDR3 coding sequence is TGTGCCAGTAGTATCCAGGGCCGAACCTACGAGCAGTACTTC. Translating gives CASSIQGRTYEQYF.